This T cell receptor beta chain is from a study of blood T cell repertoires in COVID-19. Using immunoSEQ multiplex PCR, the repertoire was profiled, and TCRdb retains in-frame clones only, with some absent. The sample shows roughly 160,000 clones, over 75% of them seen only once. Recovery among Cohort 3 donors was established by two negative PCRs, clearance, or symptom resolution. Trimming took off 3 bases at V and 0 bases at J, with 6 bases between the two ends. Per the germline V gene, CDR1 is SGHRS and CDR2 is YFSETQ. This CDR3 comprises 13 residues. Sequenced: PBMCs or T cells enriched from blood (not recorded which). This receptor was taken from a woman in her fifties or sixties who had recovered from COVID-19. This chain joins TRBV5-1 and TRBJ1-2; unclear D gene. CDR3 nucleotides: TGCGCCAGCAGCTATATTACTAACTATGGCTACACCTTC. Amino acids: CASSYITNYGYTF.